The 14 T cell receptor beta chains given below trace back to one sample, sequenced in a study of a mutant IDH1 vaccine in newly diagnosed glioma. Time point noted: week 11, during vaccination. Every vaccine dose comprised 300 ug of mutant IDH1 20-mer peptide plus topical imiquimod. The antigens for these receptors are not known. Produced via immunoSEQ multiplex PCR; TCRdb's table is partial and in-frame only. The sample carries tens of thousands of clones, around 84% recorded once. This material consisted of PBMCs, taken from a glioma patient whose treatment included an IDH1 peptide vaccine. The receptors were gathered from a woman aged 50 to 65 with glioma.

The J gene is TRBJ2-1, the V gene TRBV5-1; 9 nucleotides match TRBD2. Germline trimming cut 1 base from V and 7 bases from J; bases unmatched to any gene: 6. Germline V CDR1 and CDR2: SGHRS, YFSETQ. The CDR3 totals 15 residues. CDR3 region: CASSLSGGGANEQFF. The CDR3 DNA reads TGCGCCAGCAGCTTGAGTGGCGGGGGGGCGAATGAGCAGTTCTTC.

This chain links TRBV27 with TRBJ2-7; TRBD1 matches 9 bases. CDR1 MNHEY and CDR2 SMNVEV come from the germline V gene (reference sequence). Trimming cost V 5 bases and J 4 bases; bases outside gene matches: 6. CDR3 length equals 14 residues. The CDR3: CASSRTGDFYEQYF. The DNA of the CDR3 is TGTGCCAGCAGTAGGACAGGGGATTTTTACGAGCAGTACTTC.

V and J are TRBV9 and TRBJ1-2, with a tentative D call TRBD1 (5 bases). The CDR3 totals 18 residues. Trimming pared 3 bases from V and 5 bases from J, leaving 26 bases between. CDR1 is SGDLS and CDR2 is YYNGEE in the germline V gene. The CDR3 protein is CASSALAGAWRNLYGYTF. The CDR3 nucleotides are TGTGCCAGCAGCGCCCTCGCCGGGGCCTGGCGGAATTTGTATGGCTACACCTTC. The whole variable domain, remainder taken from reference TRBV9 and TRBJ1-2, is DSGVTQTPKHLITATGQRVTLRCSPRSGDLSVYWYQQSLDQGLQFLIQYYNGEERAKGNILERFSAQQFPDLHSELNLSSLELGDSALYFCASSALAGAWRNLYGYTFGSGTRLTVV.

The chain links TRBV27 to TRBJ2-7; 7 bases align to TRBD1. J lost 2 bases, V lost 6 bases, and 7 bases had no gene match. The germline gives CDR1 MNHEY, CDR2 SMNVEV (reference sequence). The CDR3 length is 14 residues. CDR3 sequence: CASSSRQGTYEQYF. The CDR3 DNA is TGTGCCAGCAGCTCACGACAGGGCACCTACGAGCAGTACTTC.

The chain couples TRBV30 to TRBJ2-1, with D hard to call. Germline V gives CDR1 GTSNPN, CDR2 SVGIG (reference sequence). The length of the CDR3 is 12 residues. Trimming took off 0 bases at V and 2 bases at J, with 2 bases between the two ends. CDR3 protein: CAWSVPYNEQFF. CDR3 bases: TGTGCCTGGAGTGTACCCTACAATGAGCAGTTCTTC.

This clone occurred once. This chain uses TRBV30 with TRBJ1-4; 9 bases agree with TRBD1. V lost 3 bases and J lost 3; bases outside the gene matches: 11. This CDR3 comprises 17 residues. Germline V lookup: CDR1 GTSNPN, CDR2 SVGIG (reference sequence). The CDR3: CAWSGGDRDLANEKLFF. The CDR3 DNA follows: TGTGCCTGGAGCGGCGGGGACAGGGATCTTGCTAATGAAAAACTGTTTTTT.

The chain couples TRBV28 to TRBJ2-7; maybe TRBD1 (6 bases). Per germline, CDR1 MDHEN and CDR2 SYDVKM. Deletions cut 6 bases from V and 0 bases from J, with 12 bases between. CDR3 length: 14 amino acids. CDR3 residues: CASRPRQASYEQYF. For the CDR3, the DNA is TGTGCCAGCAGACCGAGACAGGCCTCCTACGAGCAGTACTTC.

DNA for the CDR3: TGTGCCAGCAGCCAGCAACTAAACTATGGCTACACCTTC. Residues: CASSQQLNYGYTF. The chain is built from TRBV14 and TRBJ1-2, with D unclear. The CDR3 loop spans 13 amino acids. The germline V and J ends were trimmed by 3 bases and 2 bases, with 7 bases remaining between them. Per germline, CDR1 SGHDN and CDR2 FVKESK. The full variable domain, in which reference TRBV14 and TRBJ1-2 provide the parts outside the CDR3, is EAGVTQFPSHSVIEKGQTVTLRCDPISGHDNLYWYRRVMGKEIKFLLHFVKESKQDESGMPNNRFLAERTGGTYSTLKVQPAELEDSGVYFCASSQQLNYGYTFGSGTRLTVV.

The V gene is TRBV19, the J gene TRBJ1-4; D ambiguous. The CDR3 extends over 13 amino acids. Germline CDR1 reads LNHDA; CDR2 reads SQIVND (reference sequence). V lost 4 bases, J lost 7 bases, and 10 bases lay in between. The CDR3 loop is CASSTRRAEKLFF. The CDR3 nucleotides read TGTGCCAGTAGTACGCGACGGGCTGAAAAACTGTTTTTT.

The DNA of the CDR3 is TGCGCCAGCAGCCAAGTGTCAGGGAACCCCTACGAGCAGTACTTC. Its translation: CASSQVSGNPYEQYF. The chain links TRBV4-1 to TRBJ2-7, with a possible D match to TRBD1 (5 bases). This CDR3 contains 15 residues. Germline-derived CDR1 and CDR2 are MGHRA and YSYEKL. V shed 1 base and J shed 2 bases, with 12 bases lying between them.

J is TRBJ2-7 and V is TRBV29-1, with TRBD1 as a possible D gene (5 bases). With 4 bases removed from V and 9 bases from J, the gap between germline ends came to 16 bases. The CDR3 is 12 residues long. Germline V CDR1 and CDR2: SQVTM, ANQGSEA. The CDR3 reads CSVGGRSPGQYF. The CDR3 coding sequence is TGCAGCGTTGGGGGCCGGTCACCTGGGCAGTACTTC.

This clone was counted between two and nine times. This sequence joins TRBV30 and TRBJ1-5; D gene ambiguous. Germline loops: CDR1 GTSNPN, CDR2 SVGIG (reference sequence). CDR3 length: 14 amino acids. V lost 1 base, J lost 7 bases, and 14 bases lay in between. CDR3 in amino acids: CAWSAGEGRQPQHF. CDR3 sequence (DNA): TGTGCCTGGAGTGCCGGGGAAGGACGACAGCCCCAGCATTTT.

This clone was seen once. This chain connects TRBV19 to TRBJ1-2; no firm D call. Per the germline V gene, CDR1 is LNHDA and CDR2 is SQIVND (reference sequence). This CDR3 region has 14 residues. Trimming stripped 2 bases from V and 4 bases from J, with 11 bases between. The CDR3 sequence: CASSIFGSSYGYTF. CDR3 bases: TGTGCCAGTAGTATATTTGGGAGTTCCTATGGCTACACCTTC.

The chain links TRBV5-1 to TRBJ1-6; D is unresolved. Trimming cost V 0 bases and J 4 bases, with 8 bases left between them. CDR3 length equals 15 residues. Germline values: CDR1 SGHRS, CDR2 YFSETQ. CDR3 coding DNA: TGCGCCAGCAGCTTGGGCCCAGAGTATAATTCACCCCTCCACTTT. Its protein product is CASSLGPEYNSPLHF.